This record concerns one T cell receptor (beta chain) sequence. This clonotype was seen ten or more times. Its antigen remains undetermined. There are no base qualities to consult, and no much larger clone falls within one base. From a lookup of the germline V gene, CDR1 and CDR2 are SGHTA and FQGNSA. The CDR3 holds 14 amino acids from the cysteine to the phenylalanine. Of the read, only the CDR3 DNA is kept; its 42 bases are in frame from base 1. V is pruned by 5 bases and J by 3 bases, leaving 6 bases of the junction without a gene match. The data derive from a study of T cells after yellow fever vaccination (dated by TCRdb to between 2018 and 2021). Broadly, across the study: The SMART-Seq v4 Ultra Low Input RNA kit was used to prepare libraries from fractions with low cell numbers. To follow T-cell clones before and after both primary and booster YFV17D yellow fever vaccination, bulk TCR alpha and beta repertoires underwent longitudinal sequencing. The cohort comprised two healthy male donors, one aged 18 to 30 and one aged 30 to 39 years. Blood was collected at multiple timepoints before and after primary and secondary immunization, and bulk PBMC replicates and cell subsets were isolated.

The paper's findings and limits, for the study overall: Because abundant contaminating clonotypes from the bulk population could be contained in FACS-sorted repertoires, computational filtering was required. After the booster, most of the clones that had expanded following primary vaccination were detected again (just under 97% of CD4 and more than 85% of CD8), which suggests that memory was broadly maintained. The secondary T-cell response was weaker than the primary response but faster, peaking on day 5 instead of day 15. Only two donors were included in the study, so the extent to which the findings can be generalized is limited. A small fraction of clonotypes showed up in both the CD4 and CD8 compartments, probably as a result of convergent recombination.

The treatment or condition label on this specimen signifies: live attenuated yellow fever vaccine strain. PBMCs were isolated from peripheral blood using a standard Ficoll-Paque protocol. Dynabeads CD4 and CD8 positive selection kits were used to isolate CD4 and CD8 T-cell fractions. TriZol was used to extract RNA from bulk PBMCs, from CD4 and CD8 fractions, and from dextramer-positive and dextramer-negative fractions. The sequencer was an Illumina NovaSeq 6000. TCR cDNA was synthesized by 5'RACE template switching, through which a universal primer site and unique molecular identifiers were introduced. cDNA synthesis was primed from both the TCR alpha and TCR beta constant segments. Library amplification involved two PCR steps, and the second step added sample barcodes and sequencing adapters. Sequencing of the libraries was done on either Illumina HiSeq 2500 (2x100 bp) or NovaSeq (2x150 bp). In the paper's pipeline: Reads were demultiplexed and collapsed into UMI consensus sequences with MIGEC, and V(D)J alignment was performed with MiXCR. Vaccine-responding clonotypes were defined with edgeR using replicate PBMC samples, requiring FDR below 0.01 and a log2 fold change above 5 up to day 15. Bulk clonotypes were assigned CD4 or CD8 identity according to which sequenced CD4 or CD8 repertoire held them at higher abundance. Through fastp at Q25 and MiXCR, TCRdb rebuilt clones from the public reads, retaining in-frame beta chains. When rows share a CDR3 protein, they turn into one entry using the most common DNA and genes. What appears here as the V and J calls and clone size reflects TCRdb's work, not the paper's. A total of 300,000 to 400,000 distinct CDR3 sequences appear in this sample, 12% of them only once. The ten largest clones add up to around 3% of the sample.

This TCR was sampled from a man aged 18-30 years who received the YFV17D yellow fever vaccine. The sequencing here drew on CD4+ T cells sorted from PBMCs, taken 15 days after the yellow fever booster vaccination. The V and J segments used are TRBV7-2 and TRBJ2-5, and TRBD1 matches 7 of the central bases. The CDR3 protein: CASSASGTEETQYF. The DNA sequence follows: TGTGCCAGCAGCGCCTCCGGGACAGAAGAGACCCAGTACTTC.